A selection of T cell receptor beta chains follows, all from one sample in a study of blood T cells in healthy people across ages. TCRdb fed the 5' RACE reads into MiXCR, producing one record per CDR3 protein. This sample has about 1.4 million distinct CDR3 sequences, with roughly 60% found just once. The source material was blood. Source of these receptors: a man aged 18 to 30 in good health. Each CDR3 is given with its conserved first and last residue. The order of the fields is J gene, V gene, clone size, D gene, CDR3 DNA, CDR3 protein. The D gene is left open where the match is weak. Clone size appears in some rows only: once, few, many, or a class for an expanded clone.

>TRBJ2-3|TRBV7-2|NA|NA
TGTGCCAGCAGCTTCAACAAGGGGGGGCTCGGGGATACGCAGTATTTT
CASSFNKGGLGDTQYF
>TRBJ2-3|TRBV28|NA|TRBD2
TGTGCCAGCAGCCAAAGCGGGAGGAGCACAGATACGCAGTATTTT
CASSQSGRSTDTQYF
>TRBJ1-4|TRBV10-3|NA|TRBD1
TGTGCCATCAGTTTGACAGGGTCTAATGAAAAACTGTTTTTT
CAISLTGSNEKLFF
>TRBJ2-7|TRBV5-1|NA|NA
TGCGCCAGCAGCCCCGGACCCTGGGGCAGCTACGAGCAGTACTTC
CASSPGPWGSYEQYF
>TRBJ2-1|TRBV7-2|NA|NA
TGTGCCAGCAGCGCCCAGGGGGGGCTAAATGAGCAGTTCTTC
CASSAQGGLNEQFF
>TRBJ2-1|TRBV20-1|NA|TRBD2
TGCAGTGTCTTCGGGACTAACTACAATGAGCAGTTCTTC
CSVFGTNYNEQFF
>TRBJ2-7|TRBV20-1|NA|NA
TGCAGTGCTAGAGTAACGGGGAGATACGAGCAGTACTTC
CSARVTGRYEQYF
>TRBJ2-7|TRBV7-9|once|NA
TGTGCCAGCAGCTATCTACCCCCTTTGCGGGATCACTACGAGCAGTACTTC
CASSYLPPLRDHYEQYF
>TRBJ2-1|TRBV3-1|NA|TRBD2
TGTGCCAGCAGCCAAGGGGTAGGCGGGGGGGCCTACAATGAGCAGTTCTTC
CASSQGVGGGAYNEQFF
>TRBJ2-3|TRBV5-1|NA|TRBD2
TGCGCCAGCAGCAAACGAGTGGGGGGGAGCACAGATACGCAGTATTTT
CASSKRVGGSTDTQYF
>TRBJ2-5|TRBV4-2|once|NA
TGTGCCAGCAGCCAAGTCTTCGAGTACTTGGAGACCCAGTACTTC
CASSQVFEYLETQYF
>TRBJ1-3|TRBV6-5|few|NA
TGTGCTAGCAGTTACAACTCTGGAAACACCATATATTTT
CASSYNSGNTIYF
>TRBJ1-2|TRBV27|few|NA
TGTGCCAGCAGTTTGGGACTTTCTAGCCCCTTTGGCTACACCTTC
CASSLGLSSPFGYTF
>TRBJ2-5|TRBV7-9|NA|TRBD2
TGTGCCAGCAGCCTAGGACTAGCGGGGGAAGCAGAGACCCAGTACTTC
CASSLGLAGEAETQYF
>TRBJ1-2|TRBV6-1|NA|NA
TGTGCCAGCAGGCGGCTTATCGAGGGCTATGGCTACACCTTC
CASRRLIEGYGYTF
>TRBJ2-7|TRBV24-1|few|NA
TGTGCCACCAGTGATACGACAGGCTCCGAGCAGTACTTC
CATSDTTGSEQYF
>TRBJ1-1|TRBV7-2|NA|NA
TGTGCCAGCTGGTTAGGGGGATACCAGTCTGAAGCTTTCTTT
CASWLGGYQSEAFF
>TRBJ1-1|TRBV7-8|NA|NA
TGTGCCAGCAGCGTAGTCAGGATAAACACTGAAGCTTTCTTT
CASSVVRINTEAFF
>TRBJ2-1|TRBV20-1|NA|NA
TGCAGTGCTAGAGTACTAGGGGCGATTCTGAATGAGCAGTTCTTC
CSARVLGAILNEQFF
>TRBJ1-2|TRBV4-3|once|NA
TGCGCCAGCAGCCAAATTCGCAGGGCTGGCTACACCTTC
CASSQIRRAGYTF
>TRBJ1-6|TRBV4-3|NA|NA
TGCGCCAGCAGCCAAGATAGGGTGGATTCACCCCTCCACTTT
CASSQDRVDSPLHF
>TRBJ1-1|TRBV12-3/TRBV12-4|NA|NA
TGTGCCAGCAGTCCGCTGACACCTAACACTGAAGCTTTCTTT
CASSPLTPNTEAFF
>TRBJ2-1|TRBV7-9|NA|TRBD1
TGTGCCAGCAGCCCAAGTCCCGGGACAGGGATTCAGGCCAATGAGCAGTTCTTC
CASSPSPGTGIQANEQFF
>TRBJ2-1|TRBV12-3/TRBV12-4|NA|NA
TGTGCCAGCAGCCGGACGGAACTTCAAGAGACCCAGTTCTTC
CASSRTELQETQFF
>TRBJ2-7|TRBV29-1|few|TRBD1
TGCAGCGTTGATGGGACAGATTCCTACGAGCAGTACTTC
CSVDGTDSYEQYF
>TRBJ2-7|TRBV6-5|NA|TRBD2
TGTGCCAGCAGGGGGACTAGGGACCCTTACGAGCAGTACTTC
CASRGTRDPYEQYF
>TRBJ1-5|TRBV12-3/TRBV12-4|NA|NA
TGTGCCAGCAGTTCCGGACGGTTTTTAAGCAATCAGCCCCAGCATTTT
CASSSGRFLSNQPQHF
>TRBJ2-3|TRBV25-1|NA|NA
TGTACCAGCAGTGAAGGGGCCGGCAGGATCACAGATACGCAGTATTTT
CTSSEGAGRITDTQYF
>TRBJ2-7|TRBV9|NA|TRBD2
TGTGCCAGCAGCGTAGGAGCCGGGACTAGCTCCTACGAGCAGTACTTC
CASSVGAGTSSYEQYF
>TRBJ2-5|TRBV21-1|once|NA
TGTGCCAGCAGCAAAGCGCGAGGGAACAGCCAAGAGACCCAGTACTTC
CASSKARGNSQETQYF
>TRBJ2-7|TRBV7-9|NA|NA
TGTGCCAGCAGCTTAGGGACAGTGAAAGAGCAGTACTTC
CASSLGTVKEQYF
>TRBJ2-7|TRBV11-1|NA|NA
TGTGCCAGCAGCGCCTCCTCGTCACATTACGAGCAGTACTTC
CASSASSSHYEQYF